A single sample is the source of the 5 T cell receptor beta chains below, sequenced in a study of shared clonotypes between healthy human individuals. Sequencing was performed with immunoSEQ multiplex PCR; in TCRdb, only in-frame clones are kept and a portion is missing. The sample includes a few million clones, around 95% of them seen just once. The sequenced sample consisted of naive CD4+ T cells sorted from blood. Subset reported: CD45RA+ positively selected. The receptors were gathered from a man aged 18 to 35 in good health.

The sample holds one count of this clone. This sequence joins TRBV18 and TRBJ1-3, with D possibly TRBD1 on 6 matching bases. The CDR3 consists of 14 residues. Germline-derived CDR1 and CDR2 are KGHSH and LQKENI. Trimming removed 2 bases at V and 3 bases at J, with 8 bases between. The CDR3 DNA reads TGTGCCAGCTCACCAGGACAGAATGGAAACACCATATATTTT. Protein sequence: CASSPGQNGNTIYF.

The chain carries TRBV7-9 and TRBJ1-1, with a weak D call TRBD1 (5 bases). Trimming removed 3 bases at V and 4 bases at J, with 9 bases between. CDR1 is SEHNR and CDR2 is FQNEAQ in the germline V gene (reference sequence). The CDR3 runs to 13 residues. The CDR3 DNA follows: TGTGCCAGCAGCTTTGGGGGTACCACTGAAGCTTTCTTT. Translating gives CASSFGGTTEAFF.

The chain combines TRBV5-1 with TRBJ2-7; TRBD2 matches at 13 bases. With 2 bases clipped from V and 5 bases from J, the junction kept 10 bases outside the gene matches. CDR3 length: 17 residues. Germline values: CDR1 SGHRS, CDR2 YFSETQ. CDR3 nucleotide sequence: TGCGCCAGCAGCTTCGGACTAGCGGGAGAATCTGTACACGAGCAGTACTTC. This encodes CASSFGLAGESVHEQYF.

The chain is built from TRBV15 and TRBJ1-1; 8 nucleotides match TRBD1. V lost 0 bases and J lost 7; bases outside the gene matches: 7. Germline V gene data show CDR1 as LNHNV and CDR2 as YYDKDF (reference sequence). This CDR3 is 15 amino acids long. The CDR3 protein is CATSRDGRGRVEAFF. The CDR3 DNA reads TGTGCCACCAGCAGAGATGGCAGGGGGCGCGTTGAAGCTTTCTTT.

The chain couples TRBV6-1 to TRBJ1-3; tentatively, D is TRBD1 (5 bases). Germline V gene lookup returns CDR1 MNHNS and CDR2 SASEGT. The CDR3 has 19 amino acids. The V and J ends lost 3 bases and 0 bases respectively, with 21 bases between them. The chain's CDR3 is CASSDPIWRGRDSGNTIYF. The CDR3 DNA reads as TGTGCCAGCAGTGACCCTATTTGGAGGGGCAGAGACTCTGGAAACACCATATATTTT.